One sample yielded the 25 T cell receptor beta chains listed below, sequenced in a study of cytomegalovirus exposure and HLA in healthy donors. The primer mix had 60 Vbeta and 13 Jbeta primers. TCRdb's copy holds only in-frame clones and misses some; the assay was immunoSEQ multiplex PCR. Found here are fewer than 95,000 clones, around 82% of them singletons; the top ten hold approximately 2%. The sequenced sample was PBMCs. These TCRs come from a man younger than 30 in good health and CMV-seronegative.

The chain couples TRBV2 to TRBJ1-6; TRBD1 agrees at 7 bases. The CDR3 loop spans 15 amino acids. J lost 1 base, V lost 5 bases, and 2 bases had no gene match. CDR1 SNHLY and CDR2 FYNNEI come from the germline V gene. CDR3 nucleotide sequence: TGTGCCAGCAGTCGGGGACAGTCCTATAATTCACCCCTCCACTTT. Translated, it gives CASSRGQSYNSPLHF.

This chain links TRBV5-1 with TRBJ1-1; D is uncertain. The CDR3 is 11 amino acids. V lost 0 bases and J 8 bases, leaving 5 bases between the germline ends. Germline CDR1 and CDR2: SGHRS and YFSETQ. CDR3: CASSLAREAFF. DNA for the CDR3: TGCGCCAGCAGCTTGGCCAGGGAAGCTTTCTTT. Drawing the rest from reference TRBV5-1 and TRBJ1-1, the complete variable domain is KAGVTQTPRYLIKTRGQQVTLSCSPISGHRSVSWYQQTPGQGLQFLFEYFSETQRNKGNFPGRFSGRQFSNSRSEMNVSTLELGDSALYLCASSLAREAFFGQGTRLTVV.

This chain links TRBV28 with TRBJ1-1; D unresolved. The CDR3 sequence is 15 residues long. Trimming took 3 bases from V and 0 from J, leaving 11 bases between them. Germline V CDR1 and CDR2: MDHEN, SYDVKM. The CDR3 region has the DNA TGTGCCAGCAGTTTCCCGACCGGGATGAACACTGAAGCTTTCTTT. This sequence encodes CASSFPTGMNTEAFF.

A few counts support this clone. The chain recombines TRBV5-4 with TRBJ2-2; weak D call: TRBD2 (6 bases). The CDR3 spans 13 residues. Trimming removed 3 bases at V and 5 bases at J, with 8 bases between. Germline loops: CDR1 SGHNT, CDR2 YYREEE (reference sequence). The CDR3 DNA sequence: TGTGCCAGCAGCTGGGGAGGAACCGGGGAGCTGTTTTTT. Translating it yields CASSWGGTGELFF.

The chain joins TRBV25-1 to TRBJ2-4, with 7 bases fitting TRBD1. Unmatched junction bases numbered 13, after V lost 8 bases and J lost 0 bases. Germline loops: CDR1 MGHDK, CDR2 SYGVNS. There are 17 residues in the CDR3. CDR3 nucleotides: TGTGCCAGCTGTGGACAACAGGGGCTTCTAGCCAAAAACATTCAGTACTTC. Translation: CASCGQQGLLAKNIQYF.

The V and J genes are TRBV5-1 and TRBJ1-1; unclear D gene. The V and J ends lost 1 base and 11 bases respectively, with 12 bases between them. The CDR3 spans 12 residues. CDR1 SGHRS and CDR2 YFSETQ come from the germline V gene. The CDR3 sequence is CASSLSGVRAFF. The DNA of the CDR3 is TGCGCCAGCAGCTTGAGTGGAGTTCGGGCTTTCTTT.

This sequence joins TRBV29-1 and TRBJ1-2, with a possible D match to TRBD1 (6 bases). Germline-derived CDR1 and CDR2 are SQVTM and ANQGSEA. Trimming stripped 1 base from V and 8 bases from J, with 11 bases between. CDR3 length equals 12 residues. This CDR3 is CSVEASGGGYTF. CDR3 DNA sequence: TGCAGCGTTGAAGCCAGCGGGGGCGGCTACACCTTC.

J is TRBJ1-5 and V is TRBV6-5; no clear D. The CDR3 extends over 16 amino acids. V was cut by 0 bases and J by 6 bases, with 15 bases left in between. Germline CDR1 reads MNHEY; CDR2 reads SVGAGI. DNA for the CDR3: TGTGCCAGCAGTTACTCCGGGTCCCCAAGCGGTCAGCCCCAGCATTTT. It specifies CASSYSGSPSGQPQHF.

CDR3 DNA: TGTGCCAGCAGCTTAGTAGAGGGGGCTCATGAGACCCAGTACTTC. This translates into CASSLVEGAHETQYF. The V gene is TRBV7-9, the J gene TRBJ2-5, with 7 bases matching TRBD1. The CDR3 extends over 15 amino acids. V trimming: 1 base; J trimming: 5 bases; junction bases outside the gene matches: 7. The germline CDR1 and CDR2 sequences are SEHNR and FQNEAQ (reference sequence). Filled out from reference TRBV7-9 and TRBJ2-5, the complete variable domain reads DTGVSQNPRHKITKRGQNVTFRCDPISEHNRLYWYRQTLGQGPEFLTYFQNEAQLEKSRLLSDRFSAERPKGSFSTLEIQRTEQGDSAMYLCASSLVEGAHETQYFGPGTRLLVL.

This rearrangement joins TRBV18 to TRBJ1-2; no definite D call. The V end lost 6 bases, the J end lost 6 bases, and 20 bases lay between the germline ends. The V gene's germline CDR1 is KGHSH and CDR2 LQKENI. The CDR3 loop spans 15 amino acids. The CDR3 sequence: CASSPRDGGPDGYTF. CDR3 DNA: TGTGCCAGCTCCCCCCGAGACGGTGGGCCCGATGGCTACACCTTC.

This clone appeared once. V usage is TRBV5-1 and J usage is TRBJ1-2; 10 bases fit TRBD1. Germline CDR1 reads SGHRS; CDR2 reads YFSETQ. The length of the CDR3 is 16 residues. After removal of 0 bases from V and 4 bases from J, the junction contained 6 bases not matched to a gene. The CDR3 protein is CASSLGGTGAIYGYTF. CDR3 DNA sequence: TGCGCCAGCAGCTTGGGGGGGACAGGGGCGATCTATGGCTACACCTTC.

The rearrangement links TRBV11-2 to TRBJ1-5; the D is unclear. Germline CDR1 and CDR2: SGHAT and FQNNGV. This CDR3 comprises 11 residues. Trimming removed 6 bases at V and 7 bases at J, with 7 bases between. CDR3 in amino acids: CASRRGQPQHF. The CDR3 DNA reads TGTGCCAGCAGGCGAGGCCAGCCCCAGCATTTT.

CDR3 DNA: TGCGCCAGCAGCTTGGCTTCGCTGACTGAGCAGTACTTC. The encoded protein is CASSLASLTEQYF. The rearrangement uses TRBV5-1 and TRBJ2-7; D is unresolved. Germline CDR1 and CDR2: SGHRS and YFSETQ. The CDR3 runs 13 residues. Trimming shortened V by 0 bases and J by 7 bases, and 11 bases separated the two germline ends.

The chain combines TRBV30 with TRBJ1-2; D is uncertain. The V end lost 2 bases, the J end lost 4 bases, and 5 bases lay between the germline ends. Looked up from germline, CDR1 is GTSNPN and CDR2 is SVGIG (reference sequence). CDR3 size: 11 residues. The CDR3 sequence is CAWSPIYGYTF. In DNA, the CDR3 is TGTGCCTGGAGTCCTATCTATGGCTACACCTTC.

The sample holds one count of this clone. The chain recombines TRBV2 with TRBJ1-2; a weak D match, TRBD1 (6 bases). The germline V and J ends were trimmed by 3 bases and 3 bases, with 17 bases remaining between them. The CDR3 spans 16 residues. In germline, CDR1 is SNHLY, CDR2 FYNNEI. This CDR3 is CASSERSGDGDYGYTF. CDR3 nucleotides: TGTGCCAGCAGTGAGCGGTCAGGGGACGGTGACTATGGCTACACCTTC.

This rearrangement joins TRBV5-4 to TRBJ1-1; 7 bases are a match to TRBD1. Per the germline V gene, CDR1 is SGHNT and CDR2 is YYREEE (reference sequence). The CDR3 length is 15 residues. The junction had 11 bases not matched to a gene; V was cut back by 5 bases and J by 4 bases. As DNA, the CDR3 is TGTGCCAGCAGATATTGGACAGGATCGGGCACTGAAGCTTTCTTT. It yields the protein CASRYWTGSGTEAFF. Supplemented by reference TRBV5-4 and TRBJ1-1, the full variable domain reads ETGVTQSPTHLIKTRGQQVTLRCSSQSGHNTVSWYQQALGQGPQFIFQYYREEENGRGNFPPRFSGLQFPNYSSELNVNALELDDSALYLCASRYWTGSGTEAFFGQGTRLTVV.

The chain joins TRBV19 to TRBJ1-2; D is uncertain. This CDR3 has 12 residues. The germline V and J ends were trimmed by 2 bases and 8 bases, with 9 bases remaining between them. Germline assignment: CDR1 LNHDA and CDR2 SQIVND (reference sequence). The CDR3 protein is CASSISGNGYTF. As DNA, the CDR3 is TGTGCCAGTAGTATATCGGGGAACGGCTACACCTTC.

This clone was picked up a small number of times. V is TRBV19 and J is TRBJ1-2; 8 nucleotides line up with TRBD1. After removal of 3 bases from V and 5 bases from J, the junction contained 5 bases not matched to a gene. The CDR3 totals 14 residues. Germline assignment: CDR1 LNHDA and CDR2 SQIVND (reference sequence). As DNA, the CDR3 is TGTGCCAGTAGTATTCAGGGGGCCGGGTATGGCTACACCTTC. This translates into CASSIQGAGYGYTF.

The chain links TRBV10-3 to TRBJ1-2; TRBD1 might be the D (6 bases). CDR1 and CDR2 (germline): ENHRY, SYGVKD. V was clipped by 5 bases and J by 4 bases, with 23 bases between them. This CDR3 has 17 residues. CDR3: CAISPGEGGSTAYGYTF. CDR3 nucleotide sequence: TGTGCCATCAGTCCGGGGGAGGGGGGTAGTACAGCCTATGGCTACACCTTC.

The chain recombines TRBV5-1 with TRBJ2-1; D might be TRBD2 (6 bases). The CDR3 has 14 residues. The ends were cut back, 3 bases at V and 7 bases at J, with 14 bases in the middle. Germline values: CDR1 SGHRS, CDR2 YFSETQ. Here the CDR3 reads CASSSGLGPNEQFF. CDR3 sequence (DNA): TGCGCCAGCAGCTCGGGACTTGGCCCTAATGAGCAGTTCTTC.

The chain couples TRBV7-8 to TRBJ2-5, with TRBD1 matching 7 bases. Germline values: CDR1 SGHVS, CDR2 FQNEAQ. This CDR3 region has 13 residues. V was clipped by 5 bases and J by 2 bases; unmatched bases: 2. CDR3 in amino acids: CASSQGQQETQYF. The CDR3 nucleotides read TGTGCCAGCAGCCAGGGACAGCAAGAGACCCAGTACTTC.

This clone was observed a single time. The rearrangement links TRBV2 to TRBJ1-1; 11 bases agree with TRBD1. The CDR3 is made up of 13 amino acids. V dropped 7 bases and J dropped 4; count of bases not matched to a gene: 2. The germline CDR1 and CDR2 sequences are SNHLY and FYNNEI. CDR3 in DNA: TGTGCCAGCACCGGGACAGGGGGCACTGAAGCTTTCTTT. This codes for CASTGTGGTEAFF.

The gene calls are TRBV19 and TRBJ1-5; TRBD1 is a possible D gene (5 bases). V lost 1 base and J lost 5, with 15 bases in between. The CDR3 contains 16 residues. The germline gives CDR1 LNHDA, CDR2 SQIVND (reference sequence). This chain's CDR3 is CASSIARVFDDQPQHF. DNA of the CDR3: TGTGCCAGTAGTATAGCCAGGGTGTTCGACGATCAGCCCCAGCATTTT.

The chain recombines TRBV6-1 with TRBJ2-2, with D unresolved. The ends were cut back, 4 bases at V and 4 bases at J, with 16 bases in the middle. This CDR3 is built from 16 residues. The germline gives CDR1 MNHNS, CDR2 SASEGT. CDR3 DNA: TGTGCCAGCAGTGGGCGAACTACGGCTCCCACCGGGGAGCTGTTTTTT. Its protein product is CASSGRTTAPTGELFF.

This clone was recorded only once. V gene TRBV7-9 combines with J gene TRBJ1-2; the match to TRBD1 covers 8 bases. The CDR3 loop spans 14 amino acids. Losses at the gene ends were 2 bases for V and 4 bases for J; bases not matched to a gene: 3. From germline, CDR1 is SEHNR and CDR2 FQNEAQ (reference sequence). The CDR3: CASSLSQGGYGYTF. The CDR3 DNA reads as TGTGCCAGCAGCTTATCACAGGGGGGCTATGGCTACACCTTC. Together with reference TRBV7-9 and TRBJ1-2, the CDR3 gives the full variable domain: DTGVSQNPRHKITKRGQNVTFRCDPISEHNRLYWYRQTLGQGPEFLTYFQNEAQLEKSRLLSDRFSAERPKGSFSTLEIQRTEQGDSAMYLCASSLSQGGYGYTFGSGTRLTVV.